The clone carrying this T cell receptor beta chain occurred once. The data belong to a study of blood T cell repertoires in COVID-19. Here immunoSEQ multiplex PCR was the method, and the copy in TCRdb shows in-frame clones only, minus some. The repertoire holds approximately 200,000 clones, with around 88% as singletons. Exposed study participants had met a COVID-19 case within 2 weeks before entry. The CDR3 contains 20 residues. V was cut by 2 bases and J by 3 bases, with 28 bases left in between. This TCR was sampled from a woman younger than 45 who had been exposed to COVID-19. The sample comprised PBMCs or T cells enriched from blood (not recorded which). The chain couples TRBV23-1 to TRBJ1-1; the D is unclear. TRBV23-1 is known as an ORF, though its function is uncertain. CDR3 bases: TGCGCCAGCAGTCAACGGGGAACAAGGACTCCAACTATCGGGGACACTGAAGCTTTCTTT. Its translation is CASSQRGTRTPTIGDTEAFF.